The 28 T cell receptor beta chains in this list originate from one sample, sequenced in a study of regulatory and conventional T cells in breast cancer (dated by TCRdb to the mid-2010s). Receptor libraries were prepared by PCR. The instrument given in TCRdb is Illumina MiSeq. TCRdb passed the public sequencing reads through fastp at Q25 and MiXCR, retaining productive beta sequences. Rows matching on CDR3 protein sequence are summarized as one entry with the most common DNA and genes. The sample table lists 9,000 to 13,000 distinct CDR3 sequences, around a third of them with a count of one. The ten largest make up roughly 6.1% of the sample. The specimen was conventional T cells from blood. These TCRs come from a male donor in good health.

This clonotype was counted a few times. CDR3 coding DNA: TGTGCCATCAGTGAAGGGGGGCGGAGGGACACTGAAGCTTTCTTT. Translated: CAISEGGRRDTEAFF. The chain recombines TRBV10-3 with TRBJ1-1; possibly TRBD1 for D (6 bases). The CDR3 extends over 15 amino acids. Deletions cut 3 bases from V and 3 bases from J, with 14 bases between. CDR1 ENHRY and CDR2 SYGVKD come from the germline V gene.

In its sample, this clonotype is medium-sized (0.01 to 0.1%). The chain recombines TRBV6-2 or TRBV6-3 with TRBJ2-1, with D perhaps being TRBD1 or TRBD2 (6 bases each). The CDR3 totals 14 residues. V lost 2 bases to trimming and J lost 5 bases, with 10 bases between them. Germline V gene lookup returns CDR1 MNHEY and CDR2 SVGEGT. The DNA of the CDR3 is TGTGCCAGCAGTTACGGGGGGCTAAACAATGAGCAGTTCTTC. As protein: CASSYGGLNNEQFF.

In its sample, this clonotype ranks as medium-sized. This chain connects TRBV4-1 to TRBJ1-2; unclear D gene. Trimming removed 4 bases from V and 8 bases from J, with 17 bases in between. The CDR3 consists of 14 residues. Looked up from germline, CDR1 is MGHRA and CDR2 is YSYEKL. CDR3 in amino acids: CASSPLGWLRGYTF. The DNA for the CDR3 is TGCGCCAGCAGCCCCCTAGGGTGGCTTCGAGGCTACACCTTC.

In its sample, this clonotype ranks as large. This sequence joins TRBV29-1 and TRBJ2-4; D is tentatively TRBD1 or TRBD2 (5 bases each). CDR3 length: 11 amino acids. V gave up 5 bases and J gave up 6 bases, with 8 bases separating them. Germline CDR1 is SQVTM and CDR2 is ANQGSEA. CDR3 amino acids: CSVSRGNIQYF. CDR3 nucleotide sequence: TGCAGCGTTTCGAGGGGAAACATTCAGTACTTC.

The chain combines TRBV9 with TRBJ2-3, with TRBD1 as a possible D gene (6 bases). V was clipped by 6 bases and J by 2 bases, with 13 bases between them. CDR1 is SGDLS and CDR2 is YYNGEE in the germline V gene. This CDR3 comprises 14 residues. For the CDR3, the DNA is TGTGCCAGCAAAGTAGGGGGATCCACAGATACGCAGTATTTT. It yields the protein CASKVGGSTDTQYF.

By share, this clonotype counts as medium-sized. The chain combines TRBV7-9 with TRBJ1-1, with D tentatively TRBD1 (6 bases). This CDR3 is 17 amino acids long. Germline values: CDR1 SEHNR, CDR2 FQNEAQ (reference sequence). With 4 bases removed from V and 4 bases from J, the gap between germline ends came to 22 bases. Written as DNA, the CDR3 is TGTGCCAGCAGCTCTCACGGGCAGGGGCGGCGCGGCACTGAAGCTTTCTTT. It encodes CASSSHGQGRRGTEAFF.

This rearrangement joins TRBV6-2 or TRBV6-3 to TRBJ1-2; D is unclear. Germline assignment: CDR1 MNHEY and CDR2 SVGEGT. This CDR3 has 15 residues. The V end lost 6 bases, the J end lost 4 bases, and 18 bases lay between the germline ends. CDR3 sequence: CASRDTEGPIYGYTF. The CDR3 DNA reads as TGTGCCAGCAGGGATACAGAAGGCCCCATCTATGGCTACACCTTC.

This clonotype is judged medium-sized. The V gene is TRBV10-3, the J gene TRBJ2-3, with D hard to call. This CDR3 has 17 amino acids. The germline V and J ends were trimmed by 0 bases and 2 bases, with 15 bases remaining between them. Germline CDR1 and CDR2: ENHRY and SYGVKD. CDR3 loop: CAISESSASPYTDTQYF. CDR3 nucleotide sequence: TGTGCCATCAGTGAGTCGTCGGCATCCCCCTACACAGATACGCAGTATTTT.

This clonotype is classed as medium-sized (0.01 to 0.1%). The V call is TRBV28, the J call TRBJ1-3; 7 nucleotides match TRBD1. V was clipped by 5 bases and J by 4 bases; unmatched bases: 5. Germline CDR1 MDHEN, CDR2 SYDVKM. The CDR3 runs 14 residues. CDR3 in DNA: TGTGCCAGCAGTCGGGACAGCCTGGGAAACACCATATATTTT. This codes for CASSRDSLGNTIYF.

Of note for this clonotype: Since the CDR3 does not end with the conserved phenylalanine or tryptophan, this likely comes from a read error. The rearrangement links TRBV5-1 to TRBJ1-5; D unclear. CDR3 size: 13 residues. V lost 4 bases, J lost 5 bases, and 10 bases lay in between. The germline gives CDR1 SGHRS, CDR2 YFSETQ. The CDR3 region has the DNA TGCGCCAGCAGCCCGGACGGGGATCAGCCCCAGCATCTT. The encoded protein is CASSPDGDQPQHL.

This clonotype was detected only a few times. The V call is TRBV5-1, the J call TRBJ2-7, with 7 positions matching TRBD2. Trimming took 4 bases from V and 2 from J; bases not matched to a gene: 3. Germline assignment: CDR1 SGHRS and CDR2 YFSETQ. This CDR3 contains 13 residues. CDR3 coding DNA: TGCGCCAGCAGCACCGGGACTACCTACGAGCAGTACTTC. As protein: CASSTGTTYEQYF.

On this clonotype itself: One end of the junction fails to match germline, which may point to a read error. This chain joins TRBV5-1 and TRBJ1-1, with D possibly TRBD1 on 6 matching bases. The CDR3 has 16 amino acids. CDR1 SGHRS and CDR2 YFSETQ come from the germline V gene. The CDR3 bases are TGCGCCAGCGGCGAACCTTCCACCTTATTCAATTGGGGGGCTCTCTTT. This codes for CASGEPSTLFNWGALF.

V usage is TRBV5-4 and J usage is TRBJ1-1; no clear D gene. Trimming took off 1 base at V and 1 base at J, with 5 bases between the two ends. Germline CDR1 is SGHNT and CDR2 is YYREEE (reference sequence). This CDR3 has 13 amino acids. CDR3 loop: CASSLWTNTEAFF. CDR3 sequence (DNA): TGTGCCAGCAGCTTGTGGACGAACACTGAAGCTTTCTTT. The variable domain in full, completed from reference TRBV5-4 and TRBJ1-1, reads ETGVTQSPTHLIKTRGQQVTLRCSSQSGHNTVSWYQQALGQGPQFIFQYYREEENGRGNFPPRFSGLQFPNYSSELNVNALELDDSALYLCASSLWTNTEAFFGQGTRLTVV.

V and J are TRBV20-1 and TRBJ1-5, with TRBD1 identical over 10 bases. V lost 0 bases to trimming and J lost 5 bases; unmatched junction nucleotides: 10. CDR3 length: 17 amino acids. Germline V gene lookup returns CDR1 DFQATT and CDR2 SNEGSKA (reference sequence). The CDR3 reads CSARDLQGQGSDQPQHF. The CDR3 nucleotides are TGCAGTGCTAGAGACCTACAGGGACAGGGGTCTGATCAGCCCCAGCATTTT.

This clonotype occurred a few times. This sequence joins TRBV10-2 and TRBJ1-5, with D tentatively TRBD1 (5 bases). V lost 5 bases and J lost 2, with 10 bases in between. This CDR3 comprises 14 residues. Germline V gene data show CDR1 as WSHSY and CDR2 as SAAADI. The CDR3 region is CASSQLGGNQPQHF. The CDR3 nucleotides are TGCGCCAGCAGTCAATTAGGGGGCAATCAGCCCCAGCATTTT.

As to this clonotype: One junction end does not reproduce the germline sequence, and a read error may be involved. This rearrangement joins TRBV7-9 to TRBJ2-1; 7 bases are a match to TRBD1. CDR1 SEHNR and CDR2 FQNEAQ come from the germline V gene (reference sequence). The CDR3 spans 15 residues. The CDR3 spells CASSLGKQGPNEQLF. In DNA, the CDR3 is TGTGCCAGCAGCTTAGGAAAACAGGGGCCTAATGAGCAGCTCTTC.

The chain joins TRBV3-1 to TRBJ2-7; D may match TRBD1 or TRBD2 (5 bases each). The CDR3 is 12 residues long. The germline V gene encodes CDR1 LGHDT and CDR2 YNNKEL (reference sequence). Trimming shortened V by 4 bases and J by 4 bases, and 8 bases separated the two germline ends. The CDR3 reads CASSPGTYEQYF. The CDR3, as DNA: TGTGCCAGCAGCCCCGGGACGTACGAGCAGTACTTC.

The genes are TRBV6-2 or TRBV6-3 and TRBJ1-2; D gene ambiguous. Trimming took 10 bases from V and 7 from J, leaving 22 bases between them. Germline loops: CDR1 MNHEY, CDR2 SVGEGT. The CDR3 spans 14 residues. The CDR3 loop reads CATGRRSIISGYTF. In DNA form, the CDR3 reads TGTGCCACCGGGAGGAGGAGCATAATAAGTGGCTACACCTTC.

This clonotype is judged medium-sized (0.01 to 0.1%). The CDR3 nucleotides are TGTGCCACCAGTGATTCTTTATGGGGTTCGAGCAATCAGCCCCAGCATTTT. As protein: CATSDSLWGSSNQPQHF. V usage is TRBV24-1 and J usage is TRBJ1-5; D is unclear. V was pared by 2 bases and J by 1 base, with 14 bases between. The CDR3 runs to 17 residues. The germline V gene has CDR1 KGHDR and CDR2 SFDVKD.

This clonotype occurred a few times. CDR3 sequence: CSAHSRGGSYNEQFF. CDR3 sequence (DNA): TGCAGTGCCCACTCTCGGGGCGGGTCCTACAATGAGCAGTTCTTC. The chain links TRBV20-1 to TRBJ2-1; D is possibly TRBD1 or TRBD2 (5 bases each). The germline V gene has CDR1 DFQATT and CDR2 SNEGSKA (reference sequence). The CDR3 is 15 residues long. Trimming removed 6 bases at V and 1 base at J, with 16 bases between.

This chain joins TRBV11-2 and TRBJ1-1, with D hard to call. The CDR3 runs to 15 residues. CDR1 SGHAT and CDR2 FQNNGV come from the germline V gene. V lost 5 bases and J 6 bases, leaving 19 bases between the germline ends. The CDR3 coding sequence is TGTGCCAGCAGCCCGATGTTCCCCAGGTACGCTGAAGCTTTCTTT. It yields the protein CASSPMFPRYAEAFF.

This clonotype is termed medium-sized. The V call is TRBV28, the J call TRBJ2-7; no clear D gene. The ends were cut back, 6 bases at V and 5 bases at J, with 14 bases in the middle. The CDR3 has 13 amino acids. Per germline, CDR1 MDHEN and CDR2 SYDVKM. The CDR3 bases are TGTGCCAGCAGCCGACCGAGTCGGGACGAGCAGTACTTC. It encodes CASSRPSRDEQYF.

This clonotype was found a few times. This CDR3 is CASSLDFAEQYF. CDR3 in DNA: TGTGCCAGCAGCTTAGATTTCGCCGAGCAGTACTTC. The V call is TRBV11-2, the J call TRBJ2-7; D is undetermined. This CDR3 has 12 residues. V lost 0 bases and J 6 bases, leaving 6 bases between the germline ends. The germline gives CDR1 SGHAT, CDR2 FQNNGV.

Here the CDR3 reads CASIHPVVPYGYTF. CDR3 in DNA: TGCGCCAGCATCCATCCAGTAGTTCCCTATGGCTACACCTTC. This chain links TRBV4-1 with TRBJ1-2; D ambiguous. The CDR3 is made up of 14 amino acids. Germline-derived CDR1 and CDR2 are MGHRA and YSYEKL. The germline V and J ends were trimmed by 7 bases and 4 bases, with 16 bases remaining between them.

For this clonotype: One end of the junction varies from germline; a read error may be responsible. CDR3 sequence (DNA): TGCAGTGCTAGTTCAGGGAAGGGCGGCAATCGGCCCCAGCATTTT. Translation gives CSASSGKGGNRPQHF. V is TRBV20-1 and J is TRBJ1-5; the D gene is possibly TRBD1 (5 bases). The CDR3 length is 15 residues. In germline, CDR1 is DFQATT, CDR2 SNEGSKA (reference sequence).

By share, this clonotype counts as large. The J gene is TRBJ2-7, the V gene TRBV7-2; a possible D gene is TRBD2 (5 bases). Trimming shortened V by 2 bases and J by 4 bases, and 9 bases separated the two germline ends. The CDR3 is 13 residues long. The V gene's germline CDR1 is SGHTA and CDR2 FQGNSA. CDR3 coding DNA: TGTGCCAGCAGCTTATCAGGAGGATACGAGCAGTACTTC. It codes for CASSLSGGYEQYF.

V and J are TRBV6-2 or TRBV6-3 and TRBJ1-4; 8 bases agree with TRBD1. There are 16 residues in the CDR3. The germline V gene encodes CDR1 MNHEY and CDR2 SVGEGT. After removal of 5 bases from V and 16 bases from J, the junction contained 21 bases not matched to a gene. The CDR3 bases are TGTGCCAGCAGTCCACACGGGACAGGACCTTCCATAAAGCCGTTTTTT. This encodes CASSPHGTGPSIKPFF.

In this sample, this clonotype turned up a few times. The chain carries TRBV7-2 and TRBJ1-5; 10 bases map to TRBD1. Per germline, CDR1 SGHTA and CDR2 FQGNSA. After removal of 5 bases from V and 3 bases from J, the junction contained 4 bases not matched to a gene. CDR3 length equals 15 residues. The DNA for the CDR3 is TGTGCCAGCAGCCGGGACAGGGGAAACAATCAGCCCCAGCATTTT. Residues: CASSRDRGNNQPQHF.